The clone carrying this T cell receptor beta chain was recorded once. The CDR3 has 15 residues. V shed 1 base and J shed 1 base, with 11 bases lying between them. Germline V lookup: CDR1 SGHRS, CDR2 YFSETQ. The record originates from a study of OX40 agonist ivuxolimab in advanced cancers. Looking at the study overall: At doses from 0.01 to 10 mg/kg, patients were given intravenous ivuxolimab every 2 weeks. A male proportion of about 84% was recorded, with mean age 60 years and range about 20 to 85. Therapy given before enrollment (anti-PD-1, anti-PD-L1 or anti-CTLA-4) was allowed, and approximately 40% had some.

The assay was immunoSEQ multiplex PCR, and TCRdb's table has in-frame clones only and misses some. The sample has about 91,000 clones, around 85% seen once. Blood sampling took place at baseline, cycle 4 day 1, and cycle 7 day 1. The receptor was derived from an adult with an advanced solid tumor such as melanoma, head and neck, liver or kidney cancer. Sample: CD4+ or CD8+ T cells sorted from blood, taken in a trial of the OX40 agonist ivuxolimab. The chain is built from TRBV5-1 and TRBJ1-1, with D possibly TRBD1 on 5 matching bases. Here the CDR3 reads CASSLLGGRNTEAFF. In DNA, the CDR3 is TGCGCCAGCAGCTTGCTCGGGGGTAGGAACACTGAAGCTTTCTTT.